This TCR beta chain was captured in a study of T cell responses to AZD1222 COVID-19 vaccine (dated by TCRdb to the early 2020s). With respect to the entire study: AZD1222 recipients with second doses at about 4 weeks or about 12 weeks were pooled, because spike-specific TCR depth and breadth did not differ between schedules. TCR sequencing covered some 250 trial participants: nearly 210 given two doses of AZD1222 and 26 given two doses of MenACWY control vaccine. Trial participants were enrolled by age into subgroups of 18-55, 56-69 and 70-plus years, and around 150, 28 and 57 TCR-sequenced participants, respectively, were included in these subgroups. On the study overall, not on this receptor specifically: Only a handful of AZD1222 recipients were SARS-CoV-2 seropositive at baseline, limiting conclusions about previously exposed vaccinees. Participants were mostly white British, with more females than males. The authors suggested clonal diversity may have been underestimated. In the small 56-69-year group, the increase in depth fell short of significance, most likely because of low power. The whole spike protein was spanned by vaccine-associated CD4 TCRs, and dominant responses were seen in regions 160-218 and 743-854. Spike-specific TCR breadth and depth rose significantly after two AZD1222 doses compared with day 0 and with MenACWY recipients. Because no day 14 peak-response samples were available, the repertoires could be characterized only after the peak T cell response. Reportedly, almost half of the unique spike-specific TCRs recognized epitopes lying outside the regions that are mutated in the B.1.351 and B.1.1.7 variants.

The sample's time point label, decoded: baseline before first vaccination. The vaccinee samples were drawn from two UK trials, COV001 and COV002, one of which was a single-blind randomized controlled phase 2/3 trial testing AZD1222 (ChAdOx1 nCoV-19) in healthy adults. For TCRbeta chain sequencing, PBMC samples were collected from trial participants at day 0 and at day 28 after the second dose. The CDR3 regions of human TCRbeta chains were analyzed by immunosequencing. Under the source paper's analysis protocol: Repertoire TCRs were checked for matches against a reference library of SARS-CoV-2-specific TCRs that had been generated using the MIRA antigen-specificity platform. Breadth was defined as the fraction of unique TCRs that were SARS-CoV-2-associated. Depth was defined as the fraction of total T cells that were SARS-CoV-2-associated. Using the MIRA data, every spike-specific TCR was mapped to the spike region that the TCR reacted to and assigned to either a CD4 or a CD8 class. Log10-transformed breadth and depth values were compared by one-way ANOVA with Sidak's multiple comparisons tests. The source is immuneACCESS, and TCRdb retained only in-frame sequences with V and J called. Part of the clones is not carried over; for the studies checked, unresolved V genes explain less than half of this, and the remainder is unexplained. That table is the source of V, J and clone size, and D and trimming were worked out from the DNA. The sample data list roughly 180,000 clones, and around 95% of these were observed just once. The ten top clones hold about 0.64% of the sample.

A remark on this clone: This clone's antigen is unknown. No quality values exist for individual bases; no much larger clone is one base distant.

CDR1 SNHLY and CDR2 FYNNEI are derived from the germline V gene. Inclusive of the bounding cysteine and phenylalanine, the CDR3 is 14 residues long. Of all the DNA, just the CDR3 is kept, 42 bases in frame from base 1. At the junction V is shortened by 2 bases and J by 4 bases, with 11 bases in between. The sequence derives from an adult in good health. The V gene is TRBV2 and the J gene is TRBJ1-2; there is no confident call for the D gene. Sequences were derived from peripheral blood, sampled on day 0 of AZD1222 vaccination. The DNA sequence is as follows: TGTGCCAGCAGTGAAAACCGGGAGCCCTATGGCTACACCTTC. This codes for CASSENREPYGYTF.